The entry below describes one TCR beta chain. V lost 2 bases and J 6 bases, leaving 8 bases between the germline ends. Germline lookup yields CDR1 SEHNR and CDR2 FQNEAQ (reference sequence). There are 13 residues in the CDR3. Clones were sequenced by immunoSEQ multiplex PCR, and TCRdb holds only the in-frame ones, with some missing. The profile covers about 190,000 clones, with approximately 90% appearing a single time and around 6.6% taken by the ten largest. The data derive from a study of blood T cell repertoires in COVID-19. This TCR was sampled from a woman in her thirties or forties who had recovered from COVID-19. Sequencing was done on a sample of peripheral blood. The chain joins TRBV7-9 to TRBJ2-1; a weak D match, TRBD1 (5 bases). The CDR3 DNA sequence: TGTGCCAGCAGCTTATATCAGGGCAATGAGCAGTTCTTC. Protein product: CASSLYQGNEQFF.